The 30 T cell receptor beta chains given below trace back to one sample, sequenced in a study of T cell clonality in common variable immunodeficiency. These TCRs are of unknown antigen specificity. Clones were sequenced by immunoSEQ multiplex PCR, and TCRdb holds only the in-frame ones, with some missing. The sample is made up of more than 30,000 clones, none counted only once. Findings of the study overall: Reportedly, TCR beta sequences from common variable immunodeficiency showed fewer deletions and N-nucleotide insertions.

The source material was peripheral blood mononuclear cells. These receptors were obtained from a human donor with common variable immunodeficiency.

There are a few counts of this clone. With the read ending 3 residues before the CDR3 end, the germline J gene is used to fill in that end. V is TRBV7-6 and J is TRBJ2-5; TRBD1 might be the D (5 bases). The CDR3 has 11 amino acids. Deletions cut 11 bases from V and 2 bases from J, with 9 bases between. Germline CDR1 SGHVS, CDR2 FNYEAQ. CDR3 region: CAVAGQETQYF. The sequenced CDR3 bases are TGTGCCGTGGCAGGGCAAGAGACC. The entire variable domain, with the rest obtained from reference TRBV7-6 and TRBJ2-5, is as follows: GAGVSQSPRYKVTKRGQDVALRCDPISGHVSLYWYRQALGQGPEFLTYFNYEAQQDKSGLPNDRFSAERPEGSISTLTIQRTEQRDSAMYRCAVAGQETQYFGPGTRLLVL.

Ten or more counts support this clone. Read coverage stops 3 residues before the CDR3 terminus; the germline J gene supplies the remainder. V gene TRBV20-1 combines with J gene TRBJ2-7; 7 bases map to TRBD2. With 0 bases clipped from V and 2 bases from J, the junction kept 7 bases outside the gene matches. The CDR3 is 15 residues long. In germline, CDR1 is DFQATT, CDR2 SNEGSKA (reference sequence). CDR3 bases read: TGCAGTGCTAGAGATTTGCCTAGCGGTCCCTACGAG. It codes for CSARDLPSGPYE. The entire CDR3 protein reads CSARDLPSGPYEQYF.

This clone was observed at least ten times. The observed sequence ends 3 residues before the CDR3 terminus, with the missing tail filled in from the germline J gene. The chain uses TRBV5-6 and TRBJ1-6; D gene ambiguous. The CDR3 is 14 residues long. The ends were cut back, 1 base at V and 4 bases at J, with 6 bases in the middle. In germline, CDR1 is SGHDT, CDR2 YYEEEE. CDR3 loop: CASSLSQYNSPLHF. CDR3 bases read: TGTGCCAGCAGCTTGAGTCAGTATAATTCACCC.

This clone was picked up many times. The observed sequence ends 3 residues before the CDR3 terminus, with the missing tail filled in from the germline J gene. This chain uses TRBV18 with TRBJ1-2; D not resolved. The V gene's germline CDR1 is KGHSH and CDR2 LQKENI. The ends were cut back, 2 bases at V and 3 bases at J, with 25 bases in the middle. The length of the CDR3 is 19 residues. The CDR3: CASSPRRGSGGSTDYGYTF. Partial CDR3 DNA: TGTGCCAGCTCACCAAGGCGAGGTTCAGGTGGCTCTACCGACTATGGC. The entire variable domain, with the rest obtained from reference TRBV18 and TRBJ1-2, is as follows: NAGVMQNPRHLVRRRGQEARLRCSPMKGHSHVYWYRQLPEEGLKFMVYLQKENIIDESGMPKERFSAEFPKEGPSILRIQQVVRGDSAAYFCASSPRRGSGGSTDYGYTFGSGTRLTVV.

As concerns this clone: The missing CDR3 end, 3 residues past where the read stops, is filled in from the germline J gene. V is TRBV19 and J is TRBJ1-5; 8 bases fit TRBD1. Trimming removed 6 bases from V and 1 base from J; junction bases left unmatched: 5. This CDR3 contains 15 residues. Germline loops: CDR1 LNHDA, CDR2 SQIVND (reference sequence). The sequenced part of the CDR3 DNA is TGTGCCAGTAGGCAGGGGGCAAGGAGCAATCAGCCC. Residues: CASRQGARSNQP. The full CDR3 sequence reads CASRQGARSNQPQHF.

The sample holds many counts of this clone. The sequenced fragment ends 3 residues before the CDR3 boundary, so the rest is inferred from the germline J gene. The chain recombines TRBV4-1 with TRBJ1-1; maybe TRBD1 (5 bases). CDR3 size: 14 residues. The germline V and J ends were trimmed by 4 bases and 1 base, with 10 bases remaining between them. Germline CDR1 MGHRA, CDR2 YSYEKL. The CDR3 bases that were read are TGCGCCAGCAGCCGGGGCGTGAGGAACACTGAA. It is translated as CASSRGVRNTE. The CDR3 reads in full as CASSRGVRNTEAFF.

The sample holds many counts of this clone. Read data end 3 residues before the CDR3 end; the end is taken from the germline J gene. V gene TRBV5-5 combines with J gene TRBJ1-6, with a weak D call TRBD1 (6 bases). The ends were cut back, 5 bases at V and 5 bases at J, with 11 bases in the middle. The germline gives CDR1 SGHKS, CDR2 YYEKEE (reference sequence). This CDR3 is built from 14 residues. CDR3 DNA (partial): TGTGCCAGCAGGGAGAGGGGGAATAATTCACCC. Translating gives CASRERGNNSP. The full CDR3 is CASRERGNNSPLHF.

This clone has a count of ten or more. The read halts 3 residues ahead of the CDR3 end, with the missing end drawn from the germline J gene. The chain links TRBV6-4 to TRBJ1-6; the D gene is possibly TRBD1 (5 bases). There are 15 residues in the CDR3. Germline lookup yields CDR1 MRHNA and CDR2 SNTAGT. V lost 6 bases and J 8 bases, leaving 17 bases between the germline ends. The chain's CDR3 is CASSLGPAGDSPLHF. Incomplete CDR3 DNA: TGTGCCAGCAGCCTCGGCCCCGCGGGGGATTCACCC.

This clone has a count of ten or more. Compared with germline, one end of the junction differs, possibly owing to a read error. The CDR3 DNA, read in part, is TGCGCCAGCAGCCAAGCTCATAAGAAGCACGAG. It yields the protein CASSQAHKKHE. The CDR3 in its entirety is CASSQAHKKHEQYF. The V gene is TRBV4-2, the J gene TRBJ2-7; D call uncertain. The DNA ends 3 residues before the CDR3 does, and the rest of the CDR3 is filled in from the germline J gene. The germline gives CDR1 LGHNA, CDR2 YNFKEQ. The CDR3 runs 14 residues.

Turning to this clone: Read coverage stops 3 residues before the CDR3 terminus; the germline J gene supplies the remainder. This chain links TRBV11-1 with TRBJ1-2; 8 positions match TRBD1. This CDR3 contains 14 residues. Germline V gives CDR1 SGHAT, CDR2 FQDESV (reference sequence). The trim removed 3 bases at V and 4 bases at J, leaving 4 bases unmatched. The CDR3 sequence: CASSLDRVVYGYTF. CDR3 DNA (partial): TGTGCCAGCAGCTTGGACAGGGTTGTCTATGGC.

On this clone itself: The CDR3 end lies 3 residues beyond the end of the read and is filled in from the germline J gene. The V and J genes are TRBV7-9 and TRBJ2-7, with D possibly being TRBD2 (5 bases). Germline CDR1 SEHNR, CDR2 FQNEAQ (reference sequence). Trimming took off 3 bases at V and 3 bases at J, with 12 bases between the two ends. The CDR3 spans 14 residues. This CDR3 is CASSLERRNYEQYF. Incomplete CDR3 DNA: TGTGCCAGCAGCTTGGAGCGGAGAAACTACGAG.

This clone rates as medium-sized. The observed sequence ends 3 residues before the CDR3 terminus, with the missing tail filled in from the germline J gene. The rearrangement links TRBV9 to TRBJ1-2; D gene unclear. The CDR3 has 14 amino acids. The V gene lost 4 bases and the J gene lost 1 base, with 11 bases spanning the gap. CDR1 SGDLS and CDR2 YYNGEE come from the germline V gene. Partial CDR3 DNA: TGTGCCAGCAGCCCCGATAGTTTTAACTATGGC. Translating it yields CASSPDSFNYG. The full CDR3 reads CASSPDSFNYGYTF. Together with reference TRBV9 and TRBJ1-2, the CDR3 gives the full variable domain: DSGVTQTPKHLITATGQRVTLRCSPRSGDLSVYWYQQSLDQGLQFLIQYYNGEERAKGNILERFSAQQFPDLHSELNLSSLELGDSALYFCASSPDSFNYGYTFGSGTRLTVV.

Notes on this clone: The CDR3 extends 3 residues past the end of the read, so its final part is completed from the germline J gene. The rearrangement uses TRBV7-3 and TRBJ2-3; D may be TRBD1 (6 bases). The CDR3 consists of 15 residues. Looked up from germline, CDR1 is SGHTA and CDR2 is FQGTGA. The ends were cut back, 6 bases at V and 6 bases at J, with 19 bases in the middle. The DNA read from the CDR3 is TGTGCCAGCAGGAAAAAAGTAGGGGGTTGGGATACG. It encodes CASRKKVGGWDT. The CDR3 as a whole reads CASRKKVGGWDTQYF.

This clone was recorded at least ten times. This chain's CDR3 is CSVGDTREAFF. The CDR3 bases that were read are TGCAGCGTTGGAGACACGAGGGAA. The chain carries TRBV29-1 and TRBJ1-1, with D hard to call. The read gets to within 3 residues of the CDR3 end, and the germline J gene fills in the rest. The CDR3 length is 11 residues. From germline, CDR1 is SQVTM and CDR2 ANQGSEA.

Concerning this clone itself: The read falls 3 residues short of the CDR3 end, and the missing part is taken from the germline J gene. The rearrangement joins TRBV11-3 to TRBJ2-1, with D unresolved. V lost 3 bases to trimming and J lost 3 bases, with 6 bases between them. CDR3 length: 13 amino acids. Germline V gene sequence: CDR1 SGHNT, CDR2 YENEEA. The CDR3 loop reads CASSFSVYNEQFF. Partial CDR3 DNA: TGTGCCAGCAGCTTCTCAGTCTACAATGAG. The full variable domain, completed using reference TRBV11-3 and TRBJ2-1, is EAGVVQSPRYKIIEKKQPVAFWCNPISGHNTLYWYLQNLGQGPELLIRYENEEAVDDSQLPKDRFSAERLKGVDSTLKIQPAELGDSAVYLCASSFSVYNEQFFGPGTRLTVL.

This clone was counted between two and nine times. The DNA ends 3 residues before the CDR3 does, and the rest of the CDR3 is filled in from the germline J gene. The J gene is TRBJ2-5, the V gene TRBV4-2; TRBD2 matches 10 bases. The CDR3 length is 16 residues. V trimming: 1 base; J trimming: 5 bases; junction bases outside the gene matches: 7. Germline V gives CDR1 LGHNA, CDR2 YNFKEQ. The DNA read from the CDR3 is TGTGCCAGCAGCCAAGTCACTAGCGGGAAGGGGGAGACC. This gives the protein CASSQVTSGKGET. The whole CDR3 protein is CASSQVTSGKGETQYF.

This clone has a handful of counts. The read is 3 residues too short to cover the CDR3 end, so that end is filled in from the germline J gene. The chain is built from TRBV7-2 and TRBJ2-2; tentatively, D is TRBD2 (6 bases). CDR1 is SGHTA and CDR2 is FQGNSA in the germline V gene. V dropped 2 bases and J dropped 5 bases, with 9 bases sitting between them. This CDR3 has 14 residues. Here the CDR3 reads CASSLTGLTGELFF. CDR3 DNA, as far as it was read: TGTGCCAGCAGCTTAACGGGACTTACCGGGGAG.

The sample holds many counts of this clone. The CDR3 goes on 3 residues after the read ends, and that part is filled in from the germline J gene. The V gene is TRBV18, the J gene TRBJ2-7, with 8 bases fitting TRBD1. Germline V lookup: CDR1 KGHSH, CDR2 LQKENI. The CDR3 contains 12 residues. V shed 6 bases and J 5 bases; nucleotides not matched to a gene: 3. The DNA read from the CDR3 is TGTGCCAGCTCGATGACAGGGGACGAG. Protein: CASSMTGDE. The whole CDR3 protein is CASSMTGDEQYF.

This clone was seen many times. The sequenced fragment ends 3 residues before the CDR3 boundary, so the rest is inferred from the germline J gene. The chain carries TRBV7-2 and TRBJ2-7; 10 bases line up with TRBD1. CDR1 is SGHTA, CDR2 FQGNSA, per germline. V shed 4 bases and J 3 bases; nucleotides not matched to a gene: 3. This CDR3 is 14 amino acids long. CDR3 loop: CASSYDRGLYEQYF. CDR3 DNA, as far as it was read: TGTGCCAGCAGCTACGACAGGGGGCTCTACGAG.

This clone was detected many times. The read finishes 3 residues shy of the CDR3 end, and the germline J gene is used to complete it. V is TRBV4-1 and J is TRBJ2-5; 9 nucleotides match TRBD2. V trimming: 1 base; J trimming: 2 bases; junction bases outside the gene matches: 5. The germline V gene encodes CDR1 MGHRA and CDR2 YSYEKL. This CDR3 has 16 amino acids. The CDR3 loop is CASSQVSLAGQETQYF. The sequenced CDR3 bases are TGCGCCAGCAGCCAAGTCAGCCTAGCGGGACAAGAGACC.

At least ten counts were recorded for this clone. The read ends 3 residues shy of where the CDR3 ends; the end is completed using the germline J gene. The V and J genes are TRBV18 and TRBJ1-1, with 8 nucleotides matching TRBD1. Germline V CDR1 and CDR2: KGHSH, LQKENI. The CDR3 sequence is 13 residues long. CDR3 sequence: CASSPGQGEGAFF. The part of the CDR3 DNA that was read is TGTGCCAGCTCACCCGGACAGGGTGAAGGA.

A note on this clone: The missing CDR3 end, 3 residues past where the read stops, is filled in from the germline J gene. This rearrangement joins TRBV7-9 to TRBJ2-2, with D unresolved. V was shortened by 1 base and J by 4 bases, with 10 bases between the two germline ends. Per germline, CDR1 SEHNR and CDR2 FQNEAQ (reference sequence). The CDR3 totals 15 residues. CDR3 DNA, as far as it was read: TGTGCCAGCAGCTTAGTTAACGTCGGCACCGGGGAG. As protein: CASSLVNVGTGE. The whole CDR3 protein reads CASSLVNVGTGELFF.

This clone was observed a handful of times. Read sequence stops 3 residues before the CDR3 end, and the germline J gene provides the missing end. V is TRBV13 and J is TRBJ2-1; possibly TRBD2 for D (6 bases). V shed 1 base and J shed 2 bases, with 12 bases lying between them. CDR3 size: 16 residues. Per the germline V gene, CDR1 is PRHDT and CDR2 is FYEKMQ (reference sequence). The covered CDR3 bases are TGTGCCAGCAGCTTAGATGGCGGGGCGACCTACAATGAG. Its protein product is CASSLDGGATYNE. The CDR3 in its entirety is CASSLDGGATYNEQFF.

This clone turned up a few times. Read data end 3 residues before the CDR3 end; the end is taken from the germline J gene. The chain has TRBV6-2 or TRBV6-3 and TRBJ1-1; D may be TRBD1 (5 bases). Germline V CDR1 and CDR2: MNHEY, SVGEGT. With 2 bases removed from V and 5 bases from J, the gap between germline ends came to 18 bases. The CDR3 totals 16 residues. The CDR3 protein is CASSYPQGLGRTEAFF. CDR3 DNA, as far as it was read: TGTGCCAGCAGTTACCCTCAGGGTCTGGGGCGGACTGAA.

This clone was recorded many times. At one of its ends the junction is not consistent with the germline gene, which may arise from a read error. The observed sequence ends 3 residues before the CDR3 terminus, with the missing tail filled in from the germline J gene. The chain carries TRBV4-2 and TRBJ2-3; D might be TRBD1 (5 bases). Per germline, CDR1 LGHNA and CDR2 YNFKEQ. The CDR3 has 13 residues. The CDR3 protein is CASSQLAGDTQYF. The CDR3 bases that were read are TGCGCCAGCAGCCAATTAGCAGGGGATACG.

This clone was detected many times. CDR3 DNA (partial): TGTGCCAGCAGTTTCGACAGGAGGGAAAAA. Its protein is CASSFDRREK. The full CDR3 sequence reads CASSFDRREKLFF. The V gene is TRBV28, the J gene TRBJ1-4, with D possibly matching TRBD1 (6 bases). The DNA ends 3 residues before the CDR3 does, and the rest of the CDR3 is filled in from the germline J gene. Germline loops: CDR1 MDHEN, CDR2 SYDVKM. The V end lost 3 bases, the J end lost 8 bases, and 10 bases lay between the germline ends. The CDR3 runs to 13 residues.

To note about this clone: From the germline J gene comes the end of the CDR3, since the read stops 3 residues before it. The chain uses TRBV11-3 and TRBJ2-1, with D possibly being TRBD2 (5 bases). CDR1 is SGHNT, CDR2 YENEEA, per germline. The CDR3 is 13 amino acids. V lost 0 bases to trimming and J lost 8 bases, with 8 bases between them. CDR3 loop: CASSLDGADEQFF. The covered CDR3 bases are TGTGCCAGCAGCTTAGATGGAGCGGATGAG.

This clone was observed a handful of times. The read falls 3 residues short of the CDR3 end, and the missing part is taken from the germline J gene. The chain is built from TRBV5-3 and TRBJ2-7; maybe TRBD2 (6 bases). TRBV5-3 is sorted into the ORF group, with uncertain function. Trimming pared 3 bases from V and 5 bases from J, leaving 9 bases between. The CDR3 extends over 12 amino acids. Partial CDR3 DNA: TGTGCCAGAAGCTCGGGGGATGACGAG. Translated: CARSSGDDE. The entire CDR3 sequence reads CARSSGDDEQYF.

The table lists this clone with many counts. The read finishes 3 residues shy of the CDR3 end, and the germline J gene is used to complete it. The chain uses TRBV7-3 and TRBJ1-1, with a possible D match to TRBD1 (6 bases). Germline-derived CDR1 and CDR2 are SGHTA and FQGTGA. V was shortened by 5 bases and J by 1 base, with 17 bases between the two germline ends. This CDR3 comprises 16 residues. This CDR3 is CASSPGQPIENTEAFF. CDR3 DNA (partial): TGTGCCAGCAGCCCCGGACAGCCTATCGAGAACACTGAA.

In the case of this clone: The read finishes 3 residues shy of the CDR3 end, and the germline J gene is used to complete it. The V call is TRBV2, the J call TRBJ2-7; D gene unclear. Germline CDR1 and CDR2: SNHLY and FYNNEI. The ends were cut back, 5 bases at V and 3 bases at J, with 11 bases in the middle. The CDR3 extends over 13 amino acids. This CDR3 reads CASSPPRSYEQYF. The CDR3 bases that were read are TGTGCCAGCAGTCCGCCGCGGAGCTACGAG.